Following are 9 T cell receptor beta chains from one sample sequenced in a study of read filtering for tumor transcriptome and immune sequencing. Molecular barcoded adaptors covering alpha/delta and beta/gamma chains were used on roughly 400 ng RNA. TCRdb recomputed calls from the reads with MiXCR, one row per CDR3 protein. Counted here are about 57,000 distinct CDR3 sequences, 20% to 25% occurring once; the ten biggest clones make up approximately 18%. Sequenced: a population of CD138-negative cells sorted from bone marrow. The receptors were sampled from a donor aged 40 or over with multiple myeloma.

A word on this clonotype: The conserved phenylalanine or tryptophan normally closing the CDR3 is absent here, so this likely arose from a read error. The limits of the CDR3 on the DNA are not certain, so only TCRdb's listed CDR3 is given. The chain is built from TRBV7-8 and TRBJ1-1. The germline gives CDR1 SGHVS, CDR2 FQNEAQ. The CDR3 spans 12 residues, counting both ends. Here the CDR3 reads CASSLMGTEVFI.

The V call is TRBV5-6, the J call TRBJ2-1; D gene ambiguous. V was pared by 4 bases and J by 2 bases, with 13 bases between. The CDR3 contains 15 residues. Germline loops: CDR1 SGHDT, CDR2 YYEEEE. The CDR3 region is CASSEGRAPYNEQFF. CDR3 DNA sequence: TGTGCCAGCAGCGAAGGTAGGGCACCCTACAATGAGCAGTTCTTC.

This clonotype was detected many times. The genes are TRBV29-1 and TRBJ1-2; D might be TRBD1 (6 bases). The length of the CDR3 is 14 residues. Between the trimmed V and J ends, which lost 7 bases and 1 base, there was a span of 16 bases. Looked up from germline, CDR1 is SQVTM and CDR2 is ANQGSEA. The CDR3 bases are TGCAGCGCCACGGACATAGGGGGTAACTATGGCTACACCTTC. This codes for CSATDIGGNYGYTF.

This clonotype was detected many times. The V gene is TRBV6-4, the J gene TRBJ2-2; no firm D call. The V gene lost 6 bases and the J gene lost 1 base, with 9 bases spanning the gap. The germline gives CDR1 MRHNA, CDR2 SNTAGT. The CDR3 is made up of 14 amino acids. This CDR3 reads CASSEDGNTGELFF. The CDR3 DNA follows: TGTGCCAGCAGCGAGGATGGGAACACCGGGGAGCTGTTTTTT.

There are many counts of this clonotype. The chain links TRBV20-1 to TRBJ2-2, with D unclear. V lost 3 bases to trimming and J lost 8 bases, with 10 bases between them. Germline V gives CDR1 DFQATT, CDR2 SNEGSKA (reference sequence). The length of the CDR3 is 12 residues. The CDR3 DNA sequence: TGCAGTGCTAGGGTCTCTGGAGGGGAGCTGTTTTTT. It translates to CSARVSGGELFF.

This clonotype showed up many times. The V gene is TRBV3-1, the J gene TRBJ2-2, with 15 nucleotides matching TRBD2. Germline V gene sequence: CDR1 LGHDT, CDR2 YNNKEL (reference sequence). V lost 8 bases, J lost 1 base, and 5 bases stayed unmatched. This CDR3 has 17 amino acids. The CDR3 coding sequence is TGTGCCAGCGAAGGACTAGCGGGGGGGGAGAACACCGGGGAGCTGTTTTTT. It encodes CASEGLAGGENTGELFF.

On this clonotype: A much larger clone is a single base away; this may be a read error. The chain carries TRBV7-8 and TRBJ2-1; 11 bases agree with TRBD2. The length of the CDR3 is 18 residues. CDR1 and CDR2 from the germline V gene are SGHVS and FQNEAQ. Here the CDR3 reads CAISLREGLAGGYNEQFF. The CDR3 DNA sequence: TGTGCCATCAGCTTACGGGAGGGGCTAGCGGGAGGTTACAATGAGCAGTTCTTC. Full variable domain (remainder filled in from reference TRBV7-8 and TRBJ2-1): GAGVSQSPRYKVAKRGQDVALRCDPISGHVSLFWYQQALGQGPEFLTYFQNEAQLDKSGLPSDRFFAERPEGSVSTLKIQRTQQEDSAVYLCAISLREGLAGGYNEQFFGPGTRLTVL.

The V and J genes are TRBV11-2 and TRBJ2-5; D gene unclear. The CDR3 spans 13 residues. The V end was cut by 1 base, the J end by 7 bases, with 10 bases between. Per the germline V gene, CDR1 is SGHAT and CDR2 is FQNNGV. The CDR3 coding sequence is TGTGCCAGCAGCTTAGTCCTATCGGGGACCCAGTACTTC. Translated, it gives CASSLVLSGTQYF.

In its sample, this clonotype was seen many times. The rearrangement uses TRBV29-1 and TRBJ1-1; 9 bases are shared with TRBD1. CDR1 and CDR2 from the germline V gene are SQVTM and ANQGSEA. Trimming cost V 4 bases and J 0 bases; bases outside gene matches: 6. The CDR3 has 15 amino acids. The CDR3 region has the DNA TGCAGCGTTGGGGGACAGGGATCCATGAACACTGAAGCTTTCTTT. The encoded protein is CSVGGQGSMNTEAFF. Together with reference TRBV29-1 and TRBJ1-1, the CDR3 gives the full variable domain: SAVISQKPSRDICQRGTSLTIQCQVDSQVTMMFWYRQQPGQSLTLIATANQGSEATYESGFVIDKFPISRPNLTFSTLTVSNMSPEDSSIYLCSVGGQGSMNTEAFFGQGTRLTVV.